The present T cell receptor beta chain was sequenced within a study of vaccination and CD4 T cells after COVID-19. Study-level results: Within convalescent individuals, 304 out of 307 vaccine-specific clones proved to be spike mono-reactive.

The treatment here: roughly 10-day PBMC culture with coronavirus spike peptide pools or control peptides (ViraFEST assay). A negative selection step was used to isolate CD4+ T cells once culture had run for around 11 days. Turning to this clonotype: What it binds is not known.

The study sequenced cultured CD4+ T cell DNA using the Oncomine TCR Beta short-read assay. TCRdb redid the calling of the PCR reads with MiXCR, one entry per CDR3 protein. This sample carries about 20,000 distinct CDR3 sequences, roughly 73% of them seen once, and the ten largest clones take about a sixth. The sequence was collected from a human donor who received a COVID-19 vaccine. The input for sequencing was CD4+ T cells from blood, cultured in vitro, taken after SARS-CoV-2 vaccination.

The CDR3 sequence: CASSKDRSYNEQFF. CDR3 sequence (DNA): TGTGCCAGCAGTAAAGACAGGTCCTACAATGAGCAGTTCTTC. This rearrangement joins TRBV27 to TRBJ2-1, with D perhaps TRBD1 (6 bases). The CDR3 covers 14 residues. V was pared by 5 bases and J by 1 base, with 9 bases between. From germline, CDR1 is MNHEY and CDR2 SMNVEV (reference sequence).